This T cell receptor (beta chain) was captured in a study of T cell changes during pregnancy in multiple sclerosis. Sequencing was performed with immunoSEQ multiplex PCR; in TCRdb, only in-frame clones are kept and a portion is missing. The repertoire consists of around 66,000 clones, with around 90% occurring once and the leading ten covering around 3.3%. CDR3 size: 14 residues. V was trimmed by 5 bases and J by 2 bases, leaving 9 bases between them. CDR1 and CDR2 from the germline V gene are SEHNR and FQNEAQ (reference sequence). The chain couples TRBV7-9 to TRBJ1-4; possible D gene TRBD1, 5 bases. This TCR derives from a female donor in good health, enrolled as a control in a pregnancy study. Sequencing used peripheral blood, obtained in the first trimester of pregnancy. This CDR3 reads CASSAGRTNEKLFF. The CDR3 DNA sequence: TGTGCCAGCAGCGCAGGGAGGACTAATGAAAAACTGTTTTTT.